This TCR beta chain was documented in a study of blood T cell repertoires in COVID-19. Study-level background: T cells, B-cell-depleted T cells, or PBMCs provided the cDNA or gDNA that served as material.

This table comes from immunoSEQ multiplex PCR, and its TCRdb copy is limited to in-frame clones, with some not included. The sample records 26,000 or so clones, approximately 66% being singletons. Germline CDR1 and CDR2: LNHDA and SQIVND (reference sequence). The CDR3 contains 13 residues. V was pared by 7 bases and J by 5 bases, with 14 bases between. This rearrangement joins TRBV19 to TRBJ1-1; D is ambiguous. Source material: peripheral blood. The receptor comes from a man between 60 and 70 years old with active or convalescent COVID-19. Here the CDR3 DNA reads TGTGCCAGTACCAGGCTATCCGAAACTGAAGCTTTCTTT. Its protein product is CASTRLSETEAFF.